Here is one T cell receptor beta chain with its context. Its matching antigen is unknown. The CDR3 goes on 3 residues after the read ends, and that part is filled in from the germline J gene. This entry belongs to a study of T cells in women clearing cervical HPV infection. Overall study findings and caveats: Cases carried less TRBV6-7 than controls: about 0.1% versus 0.15%. CIN3+ cases had significantly higher TCR repertoire richness than controls, but evenness did not differ.

Using immunoSEQ multiplex PCR, the repertoire was profiled, and TCRdb retains in-frame clones only, with some absent. This sample's table reports approximately 18,000 clones. CDR1 and CDR2 from the germline V gene are PRHDT and FYEKMQ (reference sequence). The length of the CDR3 is 13 residues. The junction had 6 bases not matched to a gene; V was cut back by 6 bases and J by 5 bases. The receptor was derived from a woman between 18 and 70 years old with a cervical HPV16 infection that either progressed to CIN3+ or cleared (not recorded which). The J gene is TRBJ1-2, the V gene TRBV13; 7 bases align to TRBD1. The sample taken for sequencing was blood buffy coat. This CDR3 reads CASRPTGVYGYTF. The CDR3 bases that were read are TGTGCCAGCAGACCTACAGGGGTGTATGGC.